This is a list of T cell receptor beta chains from one sample in a study of beta chain features in type 1 diabetes. Using immunoSEQ multiplex PCR, the repertoire was profiled, and TCRdb retains in-frame clones only, with some absent. Of about 250,000 clones listed, approximately 11% were seen once; the top ten hold roughly 0.017%. The sequenced material came from naive CD4+ T cells from blood. The receptors here all came from a man aged 25 to 40 with type 1 diabetes. The CDR3 runs from the conserved cysteine through the conserved F or W. The D gene is left open where the match is weak. Only some rows state a clone size, as once, few, many or a class for expanded clones.

few	TRBV14	NA	TRBJ1-6	TGTGCCAGCAGCAAGCACACAGGTTATAATTCACCCCTCCACTTT	CASSKHTGYNSPLHF
NA	TRBV18	NA	TRBJ1-1	TGTGCCAGCTCACCAAATCAGGCCAAGCTTGCTTTCTTT	CASSPNQAKLAFF
NA	TRBV5-1	NA	TRBJ2-5	TGCGCCAGCAGCACTCAAGAGACCCAGTACTTC	CASSTQETQYF
few	TRBV28	NA	TRBJ2-7	TGTGCCAGCAGCTCCGGACAGTTCAACGAGCAGTACTTC	CASSSGQFNEQYF
NA	TRBV2	TRBD2	TRBJ2-2	TGTGCCAGTATCCCTAGCGGGGTCACCGGGGAGCTGTTTTTT	CASIPSGVTGELFF
NA	TRBV7-2	NA	TRBJ1-4	TGTGCCAGCAGCTTAGACCCAGGCGTTGAAAAACTGTTTTTT	CASSLDPGVEKLFF
few	TRBV2	TRBD1	TRBJ2-2	TGTGCCAGCAGCCAGGACAGGGGGTACACCGGGGAGCTGTTTTTT	CASSQDRGYTGELFF
NA	TRBV6-1	NA	TRBJ2-7	TGTGCCAGCAGTGATGCAGGGTTGTACGAGCAGTACTTC	CASSDAGLYEQYF
few	TRBV14	NA	TRBJ1-6	TGTGCCAGCAGCCGCAGGGTACAGGATAATTCACCCCTCCACTTT	CASSRRVQDNSPLHF
few	TRBV7-8	NA	TRBJ2-1	TGTGCCAGCAGCCAACGGAGGGGCTCCTACAATGAGCAGTTCTTC	CASSQRRGSYNEQFF
NA	TRBV15	NA	TRBJ2-6	TGTGCCACCAGCATACAGGTTGGGGCCAACGTCCTGACTTTC	CATSIQVGANVLTF
few	TRBV19	NA	TRBJ1-1	TGTGCCAGTACCCGCACCGGACAGATTTCGGACACTGAAGCTTTCTTT	CASTRTGQISDTEAFF
NA	TRBV27	TRBD1	TRBJ1-5	TGTGCCAGCAGGACAGGGGCTGATCAGCCCCAGCATTTT	CASRTGADQPQHF
few	TRBV7-2	TRBD1	TRBJ2-4	TGTGCCAGCAGCGGTGAGGGACAGCTGAGCAACAAAAACATTCAGTACTTC	CASSGEGQLSNKNIQYF
few	TRBV27	TRBD2	TRBJ2-3	TGTGCCAGCAGTTGGCGGCGGGGGGCGGCAGATACGCAGTATTTT	CASSWRRGAADTQYF
few	TRBV7-2	NA	TRBJ2-7	TGTGCCAGCAGCTCCGGCGGAGAGCAGTACTTC	CASSSGGEQYF
NA	TRBV27	TRBD1	TRBJ2-5	TGTGCCAGCAGTCCGTTGGACAGGGCACAAGAGACCCAGTACTTC	CASSPLDRAQETQYF
NA	TRBV18	NA	TRBJ1-1	TGTGCCAGCTCTCACAGGGAAGGTCGCACTGAAGCTTTCTTT	CASSHREGRTEAFF
NA	TRBV30	TRBD1	TRBJ2-3	TGTGCCTGGAGCCAGGGGGTGGAAGATACGCAGTATTTT	CAWSQGVEDTQYF
NA	TRBV30	NA	TRBJ1-6	TGTGCCTGGAGCTCTCAGGGCTATAATTCACCCCTCCACTTT	CAWSSQGYNSPLHF
NA	TRBV11-2	NA	TRBJ2-2	TGTGCCAGCAGCTTAGGGGCCCTGGGCGGGGAGCTGTTTTTT	CASSLGALGGELFF
NA	TRBV18	TRBD2	TRBJ2-7	TGTGCCAGCTCACTAGCGGGGGGGCTTGGCGAGCAGTACTTC	CASSLAGGLGEQYF
NA	TRBV19	NA	TRBJ2-7	TGTGCCAGTAGTAGTGGGGCCCGGTCTTCGGAGCAGTACTTC	CASSSGARSSEQYF
few	TRBV7-9	NA	TRBJ2-7	TGTGCCAGCAGCTTAGGCGGGCGAACCTACGAGCAGTACTTC	CASSLGGRTYEQYF
NA	TRBV9	TRBD2	TRBJ2-5	TGTGCCAGCAGCGTAGGTTGGACTAGCACGCTCGAGACCCAGTACTTC	CASSVGWTSTLETQYF
NA	TRBV6-6	TRBD2	TRBJ2-7	TGTGCCAGCAGTTACAACGGGGGGGCAATGTACGAGCAGTACTTC	CASSYNGGAMYEQYF
few	TRBV9	TRBD2	TRBJ2-3	TGTGCCAGCAGCGCACCACCCGGGACTAGTTTCACAGATACGCAGTATTTT	CASSAPPGTSFTDTQYF
NA	TRBV7-2	TRBD1	TRBJ1-5	TGTGCCAGCAGCTTAGGGACAGGTAATCAGCCCCAGCATTTT	CASSLGTGNQPQHF
NA	TRBV29-1	NA	TRBJ1-1	TGCAGCGTTGGTCGGTCCATGAACACTGAAGCTTTCTTT	CSVGRSMNTEAFF
few	TRBV5-1	NA	TRBJ2-6	TGCGCCAGCAGCGCAGGGTCTGGGGCCAACGTCCTGACTTTC	CASSAGSGANVLTF
few	TRBV28	NA	TRBJ1-2	TGTGCCAGCAGTCCACCTTTGGACACGTTGAGCGGCTACACCTTC	CASSPPLDTLSGYTF
NA	TRBV7-9	TRBD1	TRBJ2-5	TGTGCCAGCAGCTTCGGGACAGGGAAAGAGACCCAGTACTTC	CASSFGTGKETQYF
few	TRBV9	TRBD2	TRBJ2-1	TGTGCCAGCAGCGTTTTTAGCGGGGCCTTCTACAATGAGCAGTTCTTC	CASSVFSGAFYNEQFF
NA	TRBV5-1	NA	TRBJ1-2	TGCGCCAGCAGCTTGGATCCCGGCGGGAACTATGGCTACACCTTC	CASSLDPGGNYGYTF
NA	TRBV18	TRBD1	TRBJ1-4	TGTGCCAGCTCACCGGGGGCCAGGGGGCATTCCGAACTGTTTTTT	CASSPGARGHSELFF
NA	TRBV6-5	NA	TRBJ2-2	TGTGCCAGCGGGCTTTCGAACACCGGGGAGCTGTTTTTT	CASGLSNTGELFF
NA	TRBV4-1	NA	TRBJ1-3	TGCGCCAGCAGCCCGACAGAAACGTACTCTGGAAACACCATATATTTT	CASSPTETYSGNTIYF
few	TRBV27	NA	TRBJ1-5	TGTGCCAGCAGCAGACAAAGCAATCAGCCCCAGCATTTT	CASSRQSNQPQHF
few	TRBV5-1	NA	TRBJ1-3	TGCGCCAGCAGCGTCCGGGACACTGGAGCTGGAAACACCATATATTTT	CASSVRDTGAGNTIYF
few	TRBV5-1	TRBD2	TRBJ2-7	TGCGCCAGCAGGAGGAGCGGGGCGATCTACGAGCAGTACTTC	CASRRSGAIYEQYF
NA	TRBV19	TRBD1	TRBJ1-2	TGTGCCAGTAGCCCTGGGACAGTGGACTATGGCTACACCTTC	CASSPGTVDYGYTF
few	TRBV28	TRBD1	TRBJ2-7	TGTGCCAGCAGTCTGATACAGGGGGTCAACGAGCAGTACTTC	CASSLIQGVNEQYF
NA	TRBV5-4	TRBD2	TRBJ2-3	TGTGCCAGCAGCTTGGACAGCGGGGGAGCAATAGATACGCAGTATTTT	CASSLDSGGAIDTQYF
NA	TRBV11-2	NA	TRBJ2-2	TGTGCCAGCAGCTTATCGGTGGGGACTACCGGGGAGCTGTTTTTT	CASSLSVGTTGELFF
few	TRBV5-1	TRBD1	TRBJ2-3	TGCGCCAGCAGCTTGGAAAAGGGACAGCGCACAGATACGCAGTATTTT	CASSLEKGQRTDTQYF
NA	TRBV7-9	TRBD1	TRBJ1-2	TGTGCCAGCAGTCGTCACAGGGGTGCCGCCTTGGTCTACACCTTC	CASSRHRGAALVYTF
NA	TRBV29-1	NA	TRBJ1-1	TGCAGCGTTGTGGGGGGGCTTTACACTGAAGCTTTCTTT	CSVVGGLYTEAFF
few	TRBV7-3	NA	TRBJ1-6	TGTGCCAGCAGCTTATCCTACTCCTCACCCCTCCACTTT	CASSLSYSSPLHF
few	TRBV5-1	TRBD1	TRBJ1-1	TGCGCCAGCAGCTCCCACCCAGGGGGTGAAGCTTTCTTT	CASSSHPGGEAFF